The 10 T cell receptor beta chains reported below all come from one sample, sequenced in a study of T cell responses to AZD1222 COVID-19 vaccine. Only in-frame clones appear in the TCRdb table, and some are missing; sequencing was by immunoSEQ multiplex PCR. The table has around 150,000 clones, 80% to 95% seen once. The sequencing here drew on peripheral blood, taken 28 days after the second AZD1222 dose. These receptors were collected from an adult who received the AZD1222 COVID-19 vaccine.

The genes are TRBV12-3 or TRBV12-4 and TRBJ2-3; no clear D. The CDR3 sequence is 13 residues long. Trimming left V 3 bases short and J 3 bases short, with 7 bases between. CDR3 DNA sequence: TGTGCCAGCAGTTTTACCGATACAGATACGCAGTATTTT. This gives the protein CASSFTDTDTQYF.

CDR3 nucleotides: TGTGCCAGCATCGCGGGACTAGGGAACACCGGGGAGCTGTTTTTT. Residues: CASIAGLGNTGELFF. The gene calls are TRBV7-9 and TRBJ2-2; 8 bases agree with TRBD2. Trimming removed 7 bases from V and 1 base from J; junction bases left unmatched: 5. This CDR3 spans 15 amino acids. CDR1 and CDR2 from the germline V gene are SEHNR and FQNEAQ (reference sequence). Full variable domain (outside the CDR3, taken from reference TRBV7-9 and TRBJ2-2): DTGVSQNPRHKITKRGQNVTFRCDPISEHNRLYWYRQTLGQGPEFLTYFQNEAQLEKSRLLSDRFSAERPKGSFSTLEIQRTEQGDSAMYLCASIAGLGNTGELFFGEGSRLTVL.

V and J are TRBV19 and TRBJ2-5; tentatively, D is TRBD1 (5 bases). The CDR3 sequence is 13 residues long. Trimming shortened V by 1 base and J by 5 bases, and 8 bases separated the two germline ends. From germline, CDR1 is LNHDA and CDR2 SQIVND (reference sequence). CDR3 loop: CASSIGTRETQYF. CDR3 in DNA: TGTGCCAGTAGTATAGGGACACGGGAGACCCAGTACTTC.

CDR3 loop: CAIRDRGDQPQHF. DNA for the CDR3: TGTGCCATCAGGGACAGGGGGGATCAGCCCCAGCATTTT. The chain combines TRBV10-3 with TRBJ1-5; 10 bases map to TRBD1. This CDR3 has 13 amino acids. Germline CDR1 and CDR2: ENHRY and SYGVKD. J gave up 5 bases and V 6 bases, and 1 base lay outside the gene matches.

The CDR3 reads CASSQVSGNTIYF. The CDR3 DNA reads TGTGCCAGCAGCCAAGTCTCTGGAAACACCATATATTTT. This rearrangement joins TRBV3-1 (or the pseudogene TRBV3-2) to TRBJ1-3; D ambiguous. CDR3 length: 13 residues. Germline-derived CDR1 and CDR2 are LGHDT and YNNKEL (reference sequence). V was pared by 1 base and J by 0 bases, with 1 base between.

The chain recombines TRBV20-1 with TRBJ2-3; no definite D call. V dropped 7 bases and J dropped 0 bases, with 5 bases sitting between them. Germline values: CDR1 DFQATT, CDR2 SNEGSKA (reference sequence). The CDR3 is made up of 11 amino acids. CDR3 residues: CSVRSTDTQYF. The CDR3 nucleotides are TGCAGTGTTCGGAGCACAGATACGCAGTATTTT.

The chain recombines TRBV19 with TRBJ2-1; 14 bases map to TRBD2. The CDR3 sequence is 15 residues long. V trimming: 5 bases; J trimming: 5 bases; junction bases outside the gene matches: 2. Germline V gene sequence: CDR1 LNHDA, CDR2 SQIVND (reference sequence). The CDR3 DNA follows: TGTGCCAGTAGTGTGGGACTAGCGGGAGACAATGAGCAGTTCTTC. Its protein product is CASSVGLAGDNEQFF.

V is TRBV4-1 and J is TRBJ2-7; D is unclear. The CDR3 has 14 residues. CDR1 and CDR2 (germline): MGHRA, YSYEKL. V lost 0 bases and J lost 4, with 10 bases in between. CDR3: CASSQDHGWYEQYF. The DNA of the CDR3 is TGCGCCAGCAGCCAAGATCACGGTTGGTACGAGCAGTACTTC.

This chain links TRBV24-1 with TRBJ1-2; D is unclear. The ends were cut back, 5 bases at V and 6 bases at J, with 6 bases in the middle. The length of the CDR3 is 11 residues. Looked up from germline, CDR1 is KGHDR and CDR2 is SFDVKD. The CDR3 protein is CATSGNDGYTF. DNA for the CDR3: TGTGCCACCAGTGGGAACGATGGCTACACCTTC.

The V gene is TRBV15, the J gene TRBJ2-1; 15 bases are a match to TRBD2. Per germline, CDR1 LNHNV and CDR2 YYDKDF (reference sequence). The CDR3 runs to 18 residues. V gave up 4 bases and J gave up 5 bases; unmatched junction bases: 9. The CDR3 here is CATSTGGLAGGVHNEQFF. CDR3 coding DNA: TGTGCCACCAGCACAGGAGGACTAGCGGGAGGGGTCCACAATGAGCAGTTCTTC.